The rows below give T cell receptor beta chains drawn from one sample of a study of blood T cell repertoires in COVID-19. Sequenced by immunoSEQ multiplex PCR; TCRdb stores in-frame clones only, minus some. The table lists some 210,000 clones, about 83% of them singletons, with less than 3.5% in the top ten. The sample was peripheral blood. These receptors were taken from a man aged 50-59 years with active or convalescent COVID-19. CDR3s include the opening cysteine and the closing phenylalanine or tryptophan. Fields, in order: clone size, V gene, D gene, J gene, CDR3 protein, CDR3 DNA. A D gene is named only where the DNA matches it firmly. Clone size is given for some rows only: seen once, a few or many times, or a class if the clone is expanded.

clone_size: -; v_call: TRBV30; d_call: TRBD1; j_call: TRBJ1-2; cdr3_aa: CAWSRQGGGYGYTF; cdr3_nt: TGTGCCTGGAGCAGACAGGGAGGCGGGTATGGCTACACCTTC
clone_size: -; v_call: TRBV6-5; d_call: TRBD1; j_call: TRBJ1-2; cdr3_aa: CASSYSGQGVGYTF; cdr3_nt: TGTGCCAGCAGTTACTCGGGACAGGGGGTTGGCTACACCTTC
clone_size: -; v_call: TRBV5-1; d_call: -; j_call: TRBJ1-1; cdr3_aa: CASSLAGGLDTEAFF; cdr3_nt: TGCGCCAGCAGCCTGGCGGGGGGGTTGGACACTGAAGCTTTCTTT
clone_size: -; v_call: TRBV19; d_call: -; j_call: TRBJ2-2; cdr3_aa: CASSIGGGRGHFSGELFF; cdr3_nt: TGTGCCAGTAGTATAGGAGGGGGCCGGGGGCATTTTTCCGGGGAGCTGTTTTTT
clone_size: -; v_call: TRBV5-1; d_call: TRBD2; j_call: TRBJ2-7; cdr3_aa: CASSLSVSAGVDEQYF; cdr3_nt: TGCGCCAGCAGCTTGTCTGTTTCAGCGGGAGTGGACGAGCAGTACTTC
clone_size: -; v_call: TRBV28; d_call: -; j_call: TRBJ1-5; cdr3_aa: CASSSGTAFSNQPQHF; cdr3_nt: TGTGCCAGCAGTAGCGGGACGGCCTTTAGCAATCAGCCCCAGCATTTT
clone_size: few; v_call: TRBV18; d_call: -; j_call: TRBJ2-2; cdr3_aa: CASSQGTDTGELFF; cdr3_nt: TGTGCCAGCTCACAAGGGACTGACACCGGGGAGCTGTTTTTT
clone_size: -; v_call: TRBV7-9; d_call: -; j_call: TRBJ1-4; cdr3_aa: CASTMGREKLFF; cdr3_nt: TGTGCCAGCACCATGGGCCGCGAAAAACTGTTTTTT
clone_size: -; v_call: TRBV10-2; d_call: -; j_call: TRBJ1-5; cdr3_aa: CATTVLRGGQPQHF; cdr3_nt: TGCGCCACCACAGTTTTGAGGGGGGGGCAGCCCCAGCATTTT
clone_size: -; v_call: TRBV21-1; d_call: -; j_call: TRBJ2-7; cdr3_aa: CASSKRVEGRTSYEQYF; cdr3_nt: TGTGCCAGCAGCAAAAGGGTAGAAGGCCGGACTTCCTACGAGCAGTACTTC
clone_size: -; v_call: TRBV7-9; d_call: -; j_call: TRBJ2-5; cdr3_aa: CASSLSKETQYF; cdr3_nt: TGTGCCAGCAGCTTATCCAAAGAGACCCAGTACTTC
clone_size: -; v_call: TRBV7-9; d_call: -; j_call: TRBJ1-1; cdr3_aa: CASSPVETFF; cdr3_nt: TGTGCCAGCAGCCCAGTGGAGACTTTCTTT
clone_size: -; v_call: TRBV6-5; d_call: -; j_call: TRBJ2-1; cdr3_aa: CASREGPAYNEQFF; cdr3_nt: TGTGCCAGCAGGGAGGGGCCGGCCTACAATGAGCAGTTCTTC
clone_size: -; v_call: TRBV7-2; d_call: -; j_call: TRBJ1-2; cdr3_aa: CASSSARDSSGYTF; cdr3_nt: TGTGCCAGCAGCTCCGCCAGGGACTCCAGTGGCTACACCTTC
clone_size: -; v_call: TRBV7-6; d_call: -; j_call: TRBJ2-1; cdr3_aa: CASSSYLYNEQFF; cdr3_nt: TGTGCCAGCAGCAGTTACTTATACAATGAGCAGTTCTTC
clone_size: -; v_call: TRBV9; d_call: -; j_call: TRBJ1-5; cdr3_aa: CASSPTGHSNQPQHF; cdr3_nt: TGTGCCAGCAGCCCAACAGGGCATAGCAATCAGCCCCAGCATTTT
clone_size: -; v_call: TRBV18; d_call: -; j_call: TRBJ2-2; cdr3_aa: CASSLYRAGGELFF; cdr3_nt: TGTGCCAGCTCACTCTACAGGGCTGGCGGGGAGCTGTTTTTT
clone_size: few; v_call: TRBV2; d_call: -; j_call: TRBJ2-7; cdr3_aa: CASSPRARSYEQYF; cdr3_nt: TGTGCCAGCAGCCCGAGGGCTCGTTCCTACGAGCAGTACTTC
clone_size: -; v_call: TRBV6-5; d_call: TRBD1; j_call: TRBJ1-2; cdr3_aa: CASRGTDANYGYTF; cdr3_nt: TGTGCCAGCAGGGGGACAGATGCTAACTATGGCTACACCTTC
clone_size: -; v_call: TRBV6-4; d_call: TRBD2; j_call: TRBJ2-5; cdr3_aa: CASRLTIPGTSGRETQYF; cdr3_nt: TGTGCCAGCAGACTTACGATCCCTGGGACTAGCGGGAGAGAGACCCAGTACTTC
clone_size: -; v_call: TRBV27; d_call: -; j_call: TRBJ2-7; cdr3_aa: CASSFGPGAYYEQYF; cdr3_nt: TGTGCCAGCAGTTTCGGGCCGGGAGCATACTACGAGCAGTACTTC
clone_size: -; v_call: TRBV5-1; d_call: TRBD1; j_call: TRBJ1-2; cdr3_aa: CASSLAAGGGYGYTF; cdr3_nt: TGCGCCAGCAGCTTGGCGGCAGGGGGTGGCTATGGCTACACCTTC
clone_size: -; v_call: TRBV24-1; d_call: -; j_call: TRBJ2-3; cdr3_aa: CATSDLNTRTDTQYF; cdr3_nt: TGTGCCACCAGTGATTTGAACACCCGCACAGATACGCAGTATTTT
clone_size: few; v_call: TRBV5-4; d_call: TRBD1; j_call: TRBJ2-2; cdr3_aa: CASSQAPGTGDTGELFF; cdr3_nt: TGTGCCAGCAGTCAGGCGCCCGGGACAGGGGACACCGGGGAGCTGTTTTTT
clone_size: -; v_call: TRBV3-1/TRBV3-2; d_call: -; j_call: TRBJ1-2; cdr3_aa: CASSQWQTNYGYTF; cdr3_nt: TGTGCCAGCAGCCAATGGCAGACAAACTATGGCTACACCTTC
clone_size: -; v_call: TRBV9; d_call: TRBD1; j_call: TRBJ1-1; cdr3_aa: CASSGGTGTEAFF; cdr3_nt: TGTGCCAGCAGCGGAGGGACAGGGACGGAAGCTTTCTTT
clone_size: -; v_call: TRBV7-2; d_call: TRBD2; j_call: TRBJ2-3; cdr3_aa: CASSLGGTSRAQYF; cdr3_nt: TGTGCCAGCAGCTTAGGCGGGACTAGCAGGGCGCAGTATTTT
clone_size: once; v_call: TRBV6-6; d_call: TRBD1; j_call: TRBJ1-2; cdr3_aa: CASSQTGLGGYTF; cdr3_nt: TGTGCCAGCAGTCAGACAGGGCTGGGGGGCTACACCTTC
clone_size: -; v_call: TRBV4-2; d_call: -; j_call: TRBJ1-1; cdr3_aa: CASSQEPSVVNTEAFF; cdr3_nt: TGTGCCAGCAGCCAAGAACCGAGTGTGGTGAACACTGAAGCTTTCTTT
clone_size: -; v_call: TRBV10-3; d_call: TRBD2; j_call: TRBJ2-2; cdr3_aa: CAISVNPLAGGPVSGELFF; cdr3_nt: TGTGCCATCAGTGTGAACCCACTCGCGGGAGGGCCGGTGAGCGGGGAGCTGTTTTTT
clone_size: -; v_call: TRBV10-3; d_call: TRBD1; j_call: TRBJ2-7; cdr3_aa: CAISESTGGIYEQYF; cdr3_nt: TGTGCCATCAGTGAGTCGACAGGGGGTATTTACGAGCAGTACTTC
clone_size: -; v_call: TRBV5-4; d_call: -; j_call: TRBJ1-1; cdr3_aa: CASSLEEGRNTEAFF; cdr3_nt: TGTGCCAGCAGCTTGGAGGAGGGGCGGAACACTGAAGCTTTCTTT
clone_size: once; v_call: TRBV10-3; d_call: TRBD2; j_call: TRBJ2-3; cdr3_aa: CAITGTSGVRDTQYF; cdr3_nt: TGTGCCATCACCGGGACTAGCGGGGTGCGGGATACGCAGTATTTT
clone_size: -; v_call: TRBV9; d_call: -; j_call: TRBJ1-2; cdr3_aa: CASSVAAGGYTF; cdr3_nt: TGTGCCAGCAGCGTGGCCGCGGGGGGCTACACCTTC
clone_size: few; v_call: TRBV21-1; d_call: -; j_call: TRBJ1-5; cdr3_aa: CASSDRGPQPQHF; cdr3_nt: TGTGCCAGCAGCGACAGGGGGCCTCAGCCCCAGCATTTT
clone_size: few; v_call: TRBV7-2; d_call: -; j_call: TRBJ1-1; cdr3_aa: CAEAGGTEAFF; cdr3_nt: TGTGCCGAGGCGGGGGGGACTGAAGCTTTCTTT
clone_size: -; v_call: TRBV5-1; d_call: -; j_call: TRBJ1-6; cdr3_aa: CASSYSPGRDSPLHF; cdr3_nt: TGCGCCAGCAGCTATAGTCCAGGGAGGGATTCACCCCTCCACTTT
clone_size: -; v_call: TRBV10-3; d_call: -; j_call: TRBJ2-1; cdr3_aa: CAISEGGAKENEQFF; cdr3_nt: TGTGCCATCAGTGAAGGGGGGGCGAAGGAAAATGAGCAGTTCTTC
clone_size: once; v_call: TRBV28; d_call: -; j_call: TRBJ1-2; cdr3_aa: CASSLRLGADYGYTF; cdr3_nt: TGTGCCAGCAGTTTGCGTTTGGGGGCGGACTATGGCTACACCTTC
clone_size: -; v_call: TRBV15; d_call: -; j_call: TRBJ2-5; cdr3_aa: CATSRDERAQETQYF; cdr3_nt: TGTGCCACCAGCAGAGATGAACGAGCGCAAGAGACCCAGTACTTC
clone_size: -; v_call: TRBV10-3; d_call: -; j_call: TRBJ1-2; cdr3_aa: CAITYPEGGAYGYTF; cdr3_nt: TGTGCCATCACCTACCCGGAGGGGGGGGCCTATGGCTACACCTTC
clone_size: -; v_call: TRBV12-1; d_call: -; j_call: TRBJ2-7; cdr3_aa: CASSTDRDNYEQYF; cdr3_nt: TGTGCCAGCAGCACGGACAGAGATAACTACGAGCAGTACTTC
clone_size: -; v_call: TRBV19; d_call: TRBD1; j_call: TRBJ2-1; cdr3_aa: CASSPQETGTNEQFF; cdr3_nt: TGTGCCAGTAGTCCCCAGGAGACAGGGACCAATGAGCAGTTCTTC
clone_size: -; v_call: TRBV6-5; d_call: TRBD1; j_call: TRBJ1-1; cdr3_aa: CASRDQGAGTEAFF; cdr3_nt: TGTGCCAGCAGGGACCAGGGGGCGGGGACTGAAGCTTTCTTT
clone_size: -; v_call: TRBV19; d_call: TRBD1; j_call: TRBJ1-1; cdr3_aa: CASSATGGTEAFF; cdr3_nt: TGTGCCAGTAGTGCGACAGGGGGCACTGAAGCTTTCTTT
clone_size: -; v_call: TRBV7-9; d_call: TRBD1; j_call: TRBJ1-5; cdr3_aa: CASSLGTGVNQPQHF; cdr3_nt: TGTGCCAGCAGCTTGGGGACAGGAGTCAATCAGCCCCAGCATTTT
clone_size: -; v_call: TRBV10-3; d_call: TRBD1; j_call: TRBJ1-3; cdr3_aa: CAIRDGTAVSGNTIYF; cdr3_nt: TGTGCCATCAGGGACGGGACAGCGGTCTCTGGAAACACCATATATTTT
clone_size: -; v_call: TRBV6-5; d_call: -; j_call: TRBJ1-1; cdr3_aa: CASSRTAFEAFF; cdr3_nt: TGTGCCAGCAGCCGGACAGCCTTTGAAGCTTTCTTT
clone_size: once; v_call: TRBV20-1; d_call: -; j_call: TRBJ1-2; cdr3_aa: CSARVQYGYTF; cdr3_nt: TGCAGTGCTAGAGTACAGTATGGCTACACCTTC
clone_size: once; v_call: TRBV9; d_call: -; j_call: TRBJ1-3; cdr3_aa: CASSFTGSQGGNTIYF; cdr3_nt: TGTGCCAGCAGCTTTACAGGGTCTCAGGGAGGAAACACCATATATTTT
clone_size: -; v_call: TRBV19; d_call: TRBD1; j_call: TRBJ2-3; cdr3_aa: CASSLGQGFTDTQYF; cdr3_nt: TGTGCCAGTAGTCTGGGACAGGGATTCACAGATACGCAGTATTTT
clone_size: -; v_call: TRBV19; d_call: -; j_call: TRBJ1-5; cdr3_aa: CASSIDLLRGPGEFQPQHF; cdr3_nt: TGTGCCAGTAGTATAGATCTATTAAGGGGCCCCGGCGAGTTTCAGCCCCAGCATTTT
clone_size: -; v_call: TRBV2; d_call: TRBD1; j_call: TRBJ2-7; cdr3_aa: CASTSQQGAQYF; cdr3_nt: TGTGCCAGCACTTCGCAACAGGGGGCGCAGTACTTC
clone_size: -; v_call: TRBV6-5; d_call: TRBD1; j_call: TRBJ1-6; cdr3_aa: CASSYRWTGYNSPLHF; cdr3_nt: TGTGCCAGCAGTTACCGGTGGACAGGGTATAATTCACCCCTCCACTTT
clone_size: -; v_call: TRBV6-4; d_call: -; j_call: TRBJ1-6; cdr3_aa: CASRQGSSYNSPLHF; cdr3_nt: TGTGCCAGCAGGCAGGGCAGCTCCTATAATTCACCCCTCCACTTT